A single sample gave rise to the 11 T cell receptor beta chains below, sequenced in a study of T cell repertoires in cytomegalovirus infection. TCRdb re-derived calls from the reads in MiXCR, one entry per CDR3 protein. The sample carries around 290,000 distinct CDR3 sequences, roughly 26% recorded once. Sequencing input: PBMCs. The receptors originated from a human donor in good health (CMV status not recorded). Some clones in this sample may be carry-over from other donors' samples.

The rearrangement links TRBV2 to TRBJ1-2; 10 nucleotides align to TRBD1. The CDR3 has 15 amino acids. CDR1 is SNHLY and CDR2 is FYNNEI in the germline V gene. V lost 2 bases to trimming and J lost 4 bases; unmatched junction nucleotides: 4. The DNA of the CDR3 is TGTGCCAGCAGTGAATCGACAGGGGGCGGCTATGGCTACACCTTC. The encoded protein is CASSESTGGGYGYTF.

The rearrangement joins TRBV29-1 to TRBJ2-3, with 8 bases lining up with TRBD2. Germline assignment: CDR1 SQVTM and CDR2 ANQGSEA. The CDR3 spans 13 residues. Trimming took 8 bases from V and 0 from J; bases not matched to a gene: 4. This CDR3 is CSSGGGSTDTQYF. For the CDR3, the DNA is TGCAGCTCCGGGGGGGGGAGCACAGATACGCAGTATTTT.

This clonotype was counted a few times. The chain employs TRBV12-3 or TRBV12-4 and TRBJ2-1; D is ambiguous. Trimming shortened V by 1 base and J by 0 bases, and 7 bases separated the two germline ends. The CDR3 runs to 15 residues. The CDR3, as DNA: TGTGCCAGCAGTTTAGACGGTCGCTCCTACAATGAGCAGTTCTTC. This codes for CASSLDGRSYNEQFF.

This rearrangement joins TRBV11-2 to TRBJ2-7, with TRBD1 matching over 8 bases. The CDR3 length is 15 residues. Germline values: CDR1 SGHAT, CDR2 FQNNGV. Losses at the gene ends were 2 bases for V and 2 bases for J; bases not matched to a gene: 5. This chain's CDR3 is CASSLLGQGAYEQYF. CDR3 DNA sequence: TGTGCCAGCAGCTTACTCGGACAGGGCGCCTACGAGCAGTACTTC.

This clonotype was detected a few times. This chain joins TRBV20-1 and TRBJ2-5, with D possibly TRBD1 on 5 matching bases. The V gene lost 7 bases and the J gene lost 4 bases, with 16 bases spanning the gap. The germline V gene encodes CDR1 DFQATT and CDR2 SNEGSKA (reference sequence). This CDR3 has 13 residues. CDR3 region: CSVPGRSGETQYF. The CDR3, as DNA: TGCAGTGTCCCAGGGCGATCGGGAGAGACCCAGTACTTC.

The J gene is TRBJ1-1, the V gene TRBV30; no definite D call. CDR1 and CDR2 from the germline V gene are GTSNPN and SVGIG (reference sequence). The V end was cut by 2 bases, the J end by 1 base, with 8 bases between. This CDR3 has 13 residues. The CDR3 coding sequence is TGTGCCTGGAGTCTCCCCAGGAACACTGAAGCTTTCTTT. Encoded protein: CAWSLPRNTEAFF.

This clonotype was observed a handful of times. The chain uses TRBV19 and TRBJ1-5, with D hard to call. Between the trimmed V and J ends, which lost 5 bases and 0 bases, there was a span of 11 bases. Germline assignment: CDR1 LNHDA and CDR2 SQIVND (reference sequence). This CDR3 is built from 15 residues. In DNA, the CDR3 is TGTGCCAGTAGTGATTCCGGCGTTAGCAATCAGCCCCAGCATTTT. Translating gives CASSDSGVSNQPQHF.

The rearrangement links TRBV20-1 to TRBJ2-1; possibly TRBD2 for D (6 bases). CDR3 length: 14 amino acids. V lost 3 bases and J lost 7, with 16 bases in between. Looked up from germline, CDR1 is DFQATT and CDR2 is SNEGSKA (reference sequence). The CDR3 nucleotides are TGCAGTGCTAGGTTTGCGGGGTTTAGTAATGAGCAGTTCTTC. Protein: CSARFAGFSNEQFF.

This chain links TRBV19 with TRBJ2-3; 9 nucleotides agree with TRBD2. Trimming cost V 5 bases and J 1 base; bases outside gene matches: 4. There are 15 residues in the CDR3. Germline values: CDR1 LNHDA, CDR2 SQIVND (reference sequence). CDR3 coding DNA: TGTGCCAGTAGTGTGGCTAGCGGGGGCACAGATACGCAGTATTTT. This gives the protein CASSVASGGTDTQYF.

The J gene is TRBJ2-7, the V gene TRBV29-1; D remains ambiguous. Germline-derived CDR1 and CDR2 are SQVTM and ANQGSEA. This CDR3 has 12 residues. Trimming pared 6 bases from V and 2 bases from J, leaving 11 bases between. The CDR3 loop reads CSVLIATYEQYF. The CDR3 DNA sequence: TGCAGCGTCCTCATAGCAACCTACGAGCAGTACTTC.

The chain combines TRBV7-9 with TRBJ2-7; D unclear. The CDR3 sequence is 13 residues long. Germline assignment: CDR1 SEHNR and CDR2 FQNEAQ (reference sequence). V was cut by 4 bases and J by 2 bases, with 9 bases left in between. This CDR3 reads CASSWAEPYEQYF. CDR3 sequence (DNA): TGTGCCAGCAGCTGGGCAGAACCCTACGAGCAGTACTTC.